The clone carrying this TCR beta chain occurred a few times. This sample is drawn from a study of blood T cell repertoires in COVID-19. Study as a whole: Collection of acute and convalescent COVID-19 samples took place in the United States, Italy and Spain.

Under the authors' procedure: Estimates of nucleated cell counts were drawn from the amplification of reference gene primers. Produced via immunoSEQ multiplex PCR; TCRdb's table is partial and in-frame only. That table is the source of V, J and clone size, and D and trimming were worked out from the DNA. This table holds a few hundred thousand clones, approximately 85% found once. Participant age was about 18 to 89 years, and participants resided in 20 to 30 US areas. The receptor was derived from a man younger than 45 who had recovered from COVID-19. Sequencing was performed on PBMCs or T cells enriched from blood (not recorded which).

In DNA form, the CDR3 reads TGTGCCAGTAGTAGGACAGTATATCAGCCCCAGCATTTT. Amino acids: CASSRTVYQPQHF. The chain couples TRBV19 to TRBJ1-5; the D gene is possibly TRBD1 (6 bases). Germline-derived CDR1 and CDR2 are LNHDA and SQIVND (reference sequence). This CDR3 has 13 amino acids. V shed 4 bases and J shed 5 bases, with 9 bases lying between them.